The 15 T cell receptor beta chains below were found in one sample sequenced in a study of post-analysis software for immune sequencing data. These receptors have no identified antigens. Tagging with unique molecular identifiers was a feature of the TCR beta cDNA libraries. TCRdb recomputed calls from the PCR reads with MiXCR, one row per CDR3 protein. The sample carries about 400,000 distinct CDR3 sequences, about a third recorded once. General study points: Patients carried roughly 5 TRBV segments more frequently than controls did, and TRBV5-6, TRBV5-1 and TRBV20-1 were among them.

The sample was blood. The receptors originated from a girl aged 5 to 17 with multiple sclerosis.

The CDR3 DNA sequence: TGCGCCAGCACATTGCGCTCGGCGAACACTGAAGCTTTCTTT. Translation gives CASTLRSANTEAFF. This rearrangement joins TRBV5-1 to TRBJ1-1; D gene uncertain. V shed 6 bases and J shed 1 base, with 13 bases lying between them. The length of the CDR3 is 14 residues. CDR1 is SGHRS, CDR2 YFSETQ, per germline.

This clonotype was seen ten or more times. The rearrangement joins TRBV10-3 to TRBJ2-7, with a tentative D call TRBD2 (5 bases). The V and J ends lost 0 bases and 2 bases respectively, with 8 bases between them. Germline lookup yields CDR1 ENHRY and CDR2 SYGVKD. This CDR3 is built from 14 residues. CDR3 region: CAISESRAAYEQYF. The DNA of the CDR3 is TGTGCCATCAGTGAGTCGAGGGCAGCCTACGAGCAGTACTTC.

The V call is TRBV18, the J call TRBJ1-1, with 7 bases matching TRBD1. The V segment lost 0 bases and the J segment 1 base; nucleotides outside the gene matches: 2. The V gene's germline CDR1 is KGHSH and CDR2 LQKENI. This CDR3 comprises 15 residues. CDR3 sequence (DNA): TGTGCCAGCTCACCACCGGGGACAGAGAACACTGAAGCTTTCTTT. Its translation: CASSPPGTENTEAFF. The full variable domain, in which reference TRBV18 and TRBJ1-1 provide the parts outside the CDR3, is NAGVMQNPRHLVRRRGQEARLRCSPMKGHSHVYWYRQLPEEGLKFMVYLQKENIIDESGMPKERFSAEFPKEGPSILRIQQVVRGDSAAYFCASSPPGTENTEAFFGQGTRLTVV.

This clonotype was counted only a few times. The V gene is TRBV7-6, the J gene TRBJ2-5; 11 positions agree with TRBD2. V was clipped by 2 bases and J by 5 bases; unmatched bases: 10. Germline V gene data show CDR1 as SGHVS and CDR2 as FNYEAQ. CDR3 length equals 17 residues. CDR3 sequence (DNA): TGTGCCAGCAGCTTATGGCTAGCGGGGGGCAAAGGCGAGACCCAGTACTTC. Translated, it gives CASSLWLAGGKGETQYF.

This clonotype was counted between two and nine times. This chain uses TRBV5-5 with TRBJ1-4; 10 nucleotides line up with TRBD1. The J segment lost 3 bases and the V segment lost 3 bases, leaving 5 bases of the junction unmatched. Germline assignment: CDR1 SGHKS and CDR2 YYEKEE (reference sequence). This CDR3 comprises 16 residues. CDR3 region: CASSSPGTGANEKLFF. The CDR3 DNA reads as TGTGCCAGCAGCTCGCCCGGGACAGGGGCTAATGAAAAACTGTTTTTT.

The chain has TRBV10-3 and TRBJ1-6; 8 positions match TRBD1. J was trimmed by 10 bases and V by 3 bases; bases with no gene match: 8. The CDR3 loop spans 15 amino acids. CDR1 is ENHRY, CDR2 SYGVKD, per germline. CDR3 amino acids: CAISDGNRGGSPLHF. CDR3 bases: TGTGCCATCAGTGACGGAAACAGGGGGGGATCACCCCTCCACTTT.

CDR3 bases: TGTGCCAGCAGTGAATATCGGGGGAGCTCCTATAATTCACCCCTCCACTTT. Protein sequence: CASSEYRGSSYNSPLHF. The chain has TRBV25-1 and TRBJ1-6; D perhaps matches TRBD1 (5 bases). This CDR3 is built from 17 residues. CDR1 is MGHDK, CDR2 SYGVNS, per germline. V was clipped by 0 bases and J by 0 bases, with 9 bases between them.

The J gene is TRBJ1-1, the V gene TRBV2; TRBD1 might be the D (5 bases). V was clipped by 6 bases and J by 3 bases, with 20 bases between them. Germline V lookup: CDR1 SNHLY, CDR2 FYNNEI. CDR3 length: 16 residues. The CDR3 sequence is CASRRGLLRGHTEAFF. CDR3 sequence (DNA): TGTGCCAGCAGGAGGGGCCTTTTGAGAGGACACACTGAAGCTTTCTTT. Drawing the rest from reference TRBV2 and TRBJ1-1, the complete variable domain is EPEVTQTPSHQVTQMGQEVILRCVPISNHLYFYWYRQILGQKVEFLVSFYNNEISEKSEIFDDQFSVERPDGSNFTLKIRSTKLEDSAMYFCASRRGLLRGHTEAFFGQGTRLTVV.

About this clonotype: Compared with germline, one end of the junction differs, possibly owing to a read error. The rearrangement joins TRBV20-1 to TRBJ1-2; D uncertain. Germline loops: CDR1 DFQATT, CDR2 SNEGSKA (reference sequence). There are 12 residues in the CDR3. CDR3 DNA sequence: TGCAGGGCTAGTACGTCGGACCTCGGCTACACCTTC. Amino acid sequence: CRASTSDLGYTF.

This clonotype was observed a handful of times. This sequence joins TRBV27 and TRBJ1-6; D unresolved. The CDR3 extends over 14 amino acids. Looked up from germline, CDR1 is MNHEY and CDR2 is SMNVEV (reference sequence). V was pared by 8 bases and J by 10 bases, with 18 bases between. This chain's CDR3 is CASSADGVGSPLHF. The DNA of the CDR3 is TGTGCCAGCTCTGCCGATGGGGTAGGGTCACCCCTCCACTTT.

J is TRBJ1-5 and V is TRBV7-9; D might be TRBD1 (6 bases). This CDR3 region has 15 residues. V was shortened by 2 bases and J by 0 bases, with 8 bases between the two germline ends. Germline V gene data show CDR1 as SEHNR and CDR2 as FQNEAQ (reference sequence). As DNA, the CDR3 is TGTGCCAGCAGCTTAAGCAGGGGTAGCAATCAGCCCCAGCATTTT. Translated, it gives CASSLSRGSNQPQHF. The full variable domain, its missing parts supplied by reference TRBV7-9 and TRBJ1-5, is DTGVSQNPRHKITKRGQNVTFRCDPISEHNRLYWYRQTLGQGPEFLTYFQNEAQLEKSRLLSDRFSAERPKGSFSTLEIQRTEQGDSAMYLCASSLSRGSNQPQHFGDGTRLSIL.

Only one count was recorded for this clonotype. The V and J genes are TRBV3-1 and TRBJ1-4; D remains ambiguous. Deletions cut 0 bases from V and 8 bases from J, with 10 bases between. The CDR3 length is 14 residues. CDR1 and CDR2 (germline): LGHDT, YNNKEL (reference sequence). The CDR3 here is CASSQDLAGEKLFF. In DNA, the CDR3 is TGTGCCAGCAGCCAAGATCTGGCAGGCGAAAAACTGTTTTTT.

This clonotype was observed at least ten times. The J gene is TRBJ2-1, the V gene TRBV4-1; D gene uncertain. The CDR3 is 16 amino acids. Trimming left V 1 base short and J 5 bases short, with 15 bases between. Germline lookup yields CDR1 MGHRA and CDR2 YSYEKL. In DNA, the CDR3 is TGCGCCAGCAGCCAAGGCGACATTAGAGCGAACAATGAGCAGTTCTTC. Protein sequence: CASSQGDIRANNEQFF.

CDR3 residues: CASSTLGGNEQYF. DNA for the CDR3: TGTGCCAGCAGCACCTTAGGAGGGAACGAGCAGTACTTC. The chain employs TRBV12-3 or TRBV12-4 and TRBJ2-7; D perhaps matches TRBD2 (6 bases). The CDR3 extends over 13 amino acids. The germline V and J ends were trimmed by 6 bases and 5 bases, with 14 bases remaining between them.

The V call is TRBV2, the J call TRBJ2-5, with TRBD2 identical over 11 bases. The CDR3 is made up of 14 amino acids. V was clipped by 1 base and J by 11 bases; unmatched bases: 6. Germline values: CDR1 SNHLY, CDR2 FYNNEI. The CDR3 nucleotides read TGTGCCAGCAGTGAAGGACTAGCGGGGCGGAGGCAGTACTTC. This translates into CASSEGLAGRRQYF.